This T cell receptor beta chain was retrieved from a study of cytomegalovirus exposure and HLA in healthy donors (dated by TCRdb to 2016 to 2017). In terms of the full investigation: According to an earlier analysis of a few hundred of the donors, 150 million to 200 million T cells yielded 95 million to 140 million unique TCR beta sequences and about 280 Gb of sequence data. All discovery cohort repertoires had been generated using a single sequencing platform. A later genetic analysis used genome-wide SNP genotypes for about 65% of the roughly 670 donors, treating that subset as a discovery cohort. Along with the roughly 670-subject first cohort, a separate validation cohort of over 90 different subjects was used. Alongside the repertoire data, information on donor age, sex, ethnicity and CMV serostatus was compiled. In an earlier analysis of 500 to 650 of the donors, high-throughput TCR beta sequencing was used to judge whether each TCR beta V gene segment behaved as functional or pseudogenic. Using immunosequencing, the study profiled T cell repertoires from about 620 subjects and related those repertoires to cytomegalovirus serostatus. Of the roughly 400 genotyped donors, 81% fell in the genetic ancestry cluster associated with self-reported Caucasian donors. HLA typing included class I and class II loci at four-digit resolution. Across 300 to 400 genotyped donors of the cohort, an average of about 240,000 unique TCR beta nucleotide sequences per donor were sequenced, and approximately 19% of those sequences were non-productive. About 320 gigabases of sequencing data and approximately 85 million unique TCR sequences were included in an early release covering under 650 HLA-typed donors. The study was designed to test whether signatures of past pathogen exposure could be identified by cataloging public T cell receptors. In the later analysis, no new phenotypic data were used to find candidate immune exposures; instead, reliance was placed on TCR beta sequences and their occurrence across donors. Typing coverage varied by locus: roughly 620-640 donors for A, B, C, DRB1 and DQB1; under 550 for DQA1; 606 for DPA1; around 450 for DPB1. High-throughput TCR immunosequencing, statistical association of individual TCRs with disease status, and machine learning were combined to predict cytomegalovirus infection status. To study patterns of TCR occurrence, a later analysis re-analyzed previously published TCR beta repertoires from 500 to 850 donors and added high-resolution HLA genotyping. Roughly 5 DR-DQ haplotypes were handled as single units for association and clustering, since linkage in the cohort was strong. Overall study outcomes, separate from this receptor: A later genetic analysis associated a missense DCLRE1C variant with V-gene and J-gene trimming of TCR beta chains, and an independent cohort replicated the association. In this cohort, only TCR beta chains were sequenced, and detectable features were limited by the absence of alpha or paired-chain data. Because counts were too low, some 17 rarely observed V segments, including chromosome 9 orphons, were excluded from the earlier analysis of several hundred of the donors. CMV serostatus was the only immune exposure information available for the cohort. While some public TCRs were present in many individuals, most TCR sequences turned up only very rarely across donors. In a later analysis, TCR association rates were found to vary across HLA loci, with the most associated TCRs seen for DRB1 alleles and the fewest for HLA-C alleles. Specific HLA alleles were associated with 15,000 to 20,000 TCR beta sequences at a false discovery rate of 0.05 in a later analysis. Some IMGT-functional V segments, including TRBV6-2 and TRBV6-3, could not be distinguished by the 87-base-pair reads and were therefore excluded. Linkage disequilibrium might explain the correlated functional status among segregating V segments, but an unknown experimental factor could not be excluded. In both the original and validation cohorts, the classifier was reported to diagnose cytomegalovirus status with high specificity and sensitivity. Presence/absence analyses assumed roughly uniform sequencing depth across donors, an assumption that may not hold. Because HLA typing was unavailable for some donors at each locus, only the typed subset was used in association tests. A cluster of highly shared sequence variants was judged likely to be a technical artifact of the sequencing pipeline. When HLA alleles, especially DR and DQ, strongly co-occurred, attributing TCR associations to individual alleles was difficult. In a later analysis, HLA-associated TCR beta chains were found to be more clonally expanded and to have lower generation probabilities than equally common non-associated chains. A later analysis found that most CMV-associated TCR beta chains appeared HLA-restricted, with HLA associations seemingly driven largely by CMV exposure. Broadly in line with IMGT annotations, most TCR beta V segments showed up in productive rearrangements about 90% or about 30% of the time in an earlier analysis of several hundred of the donors. A later genetic analysis reported fewer N-insertions in productive TCRs among donors in an Asian-associated ancestry cluster than the 666-donor mean. In the study, 164 TCR beta chains were listed as associated with cytomegalovirus. It was suggested by the authors that the approach could potentially be generalized to other disease states and immunological phenotypes. Several of the top co-occurrence clusters appeared to be linked to parvovirus B19, influenza, CMV and Epstein-Barr virus, according to a later analysis. A further reported finding was that TCR beta sequences accurately predicted the HLA-A and HLA-B alleles for most subjects in the first cohort. In vitro tests confirmed that a few of the cytomegalovirus-associated TCR beta chains recognize cytomegalovirus antigens.

From cysteine to phenylalanine, the CDR3 is 16 amino acids long. Just the 48-base CDR3 DNA is kept, in frame starting at base 1. The CDR1 and CDR2 encoded by the germline V gene are MNHNS and SASEGT. The germline V and J ends show losses of 6 bases and 6 bases respectively, and no gene match explains 11 bases of the junction. The cohort was made up of 500 to 850 healthy bone marrow donors. All cohort members were sampled while nominally healthy, although unrecorded immune exposures were likely present. The donor tested CMV seronegative and was one of the 352 seronegative cohort members. A peripheral blood sample was provided by each donor, and peripheral blood mononuclear cells were used for TCR beta sequencing. The Qiagen DNeasy Blood Extraction Kit was used to extract genomic DNA from the blood cell samples. Comments on this clone: The specificity of this receptor is unknown. No base quality information exists; no much larger clone differs at one position.

Library preparation was by the immunoSEQ multiplex PCR assay. For the multiplex PCR, a mixture combining 60 forward primers for TCR Vbeta segments and 13 reverse primers for TCR Jbeta segments was used. The CDR3 region of rearranged TCR beta genes was amplified from genomic DNA by a multiplex PCR assay. The amplified TCR beta libraries were sequenced on the Illumina HiSeq System as 87-base-pair reads. For the original study's pipeline: A later analysis tallied 75 million to 95 million unique TCR beta chains across the 666 repertoires, and around 12 million of those chains were shared by two or more donors. Raw reads were error-corrected and collapsed into unique sequences by a nearest-neighbor algorithm in which closely related sequences were merged to remove PCR and sequencing errors. V, D and J gene segments were assigned by aligning CDR3 sequences to IMGT reference sequences. For a sequence to be retained, a match of at least six nucleotides was required to both a V gene segment and a J gene segment. Rearrangements were classified as productive when the CDR3 lacked stop codons and remained in frame with V and J, and all other rearrangements were classified as non-productive. CDR3 was defined by IMGT convention, running from the second conserved V-encoded cysteine to the conserved J-encoded phenylalanine. The earlier analysis of fewer than 750 of the donors excluded sequences that lacked an unambiguous match to a single V gene segment. In an earlier analysis of about 590 of the donors, a V segment was called functional when productive rearrangements were above 56.7%, and segregating when the standard deviation between donors exceeded 5%. A statistical classification framework was developed to diagnose cytomegalovirus status using the catalog of TCR beta chain sequences. V and J gene assignment, in a later analysis, came from comparing TCR nucleotide sequences with IMGT/GENE-DB human TR gene sequences. The TCRdist pipeline was used in a later analysis to assign CDR3 sequences and most-parsimonious VDJ recombination scenarios. In a later analysis, every TCR beta chain was defined by the combination of its CDR3 amino acid sequence and its V-gene family, and reads without a unique V-gene family were dropped. To address suspected cross-contamination and a sequencing artifact, a later analysis removed roughly 640 highly shared, low-generation-probability nucleotide sequences. In a later analysis, a clonal expansion index for each public chain was calculated from normalized within-repertoire ranks of inferred template counts. Generation probabilities in a later analysis came from a VDJ recombination model fitted to out-of-frame rearrangements, and those results were checked against IGoR. In a later analysis, TCR-TCR, TCR-HLA and TCR-CMV co-occurrence was scored with hypergeometric tests, and a repertoire-size bias correction was applied to TCR pairs. In a later analysis, false discovery rates were estimated by permuting HLA or CMV assignments 20 times. In a later analysis, co-occurring TCRs were grouped using DBSCAN, with TCRdist sequence similarity added in when clustering inside HLA-allele-positive subsets. For co-occurrence clustering, repertoires with fewer than 30,000 or more than 120,000 public chains were excluded, along with roughly 5 repertoires with anomalous nucleotide sharing. This immuneACCESS table, as held by TCRdb, lists in-frame sequences with V and J called but not all clones. Of the missing ones, under half trace to an unresolved V gene in checked studies; the others have no known cause. The DNA gave D and trimming, while V, J and clone size come from that table. The sample has 100,000 to 150,000 clones on record, just under 85% of them singletons. 2.7% of the sample goes to the ten largest clones.

The chain is made from TRBV6-1 and TRBJ1-6; TRBD1 lines up with 7 middle nucleotides. Sequencing input: PBMCs. This receptor was obtained from a boy younger than 10 in good health and CMV-seronegative. The CDR3: CASRERQGSPNSPLHF. In nucleotides, the sequence is TGTGCCAGCAGAGAAAGACAGGGTTCCCCTAATTCACCCCTCCACTTT.